This T cell receptor (beta chain) was sequenced for a study of cytomegalovirus exposure and HLA in healthy donors. This clone was recorded once. Its antigen is unidentified. This CDR3 contains 16 residues. Germline V gene lookup returns CDR1 SGHRS and CDR2 YFSETQ. V dropped 2 bases and J dropped 1; count of bases not matched to a gene: 8. Study results and caveats: Because they were indistinguishable, some V segments, including TRBV6-2 and TRBV6-3, were excluded. Using the classifier, cytomegalovirus status was reportedly diagnosed with high specificity and sensitivity.

Use of 60 Vbeta and 13 Jbeta primers characterized the PCR. Produced via immunoSEQ multiplex PCR; TCRdb's table is partial and in-frame only. There are 95,000 to 130,000 clones in the sample; 70% to 75% occur only once, and roughly 1.5% lies in the top ten. This chain connects TRBV5-1 to TRBJ2-7, with 8 bases lining up with TRBD1. This clonotype was sampled from a young woman in good health and CMV-seronegative. Sequencing was done on a sample of PBMCs. The CDR3 sequence: CASSLGQGLSSYEQYF. The CDR3 coding sequence is TGCGCCAGCAGCTTAGGACAGGGCCTTAGTTCCTACGAGCAGTACTTC. Combining the CDR3 with reference TRBV5-1 and TRBJ2-7 gives the whole variable domain KAGVTQTPRYLIKTRGQQVTLSCSPISGHRSVSWYQQTPGQGLQFLFEYFSETQRNKGNFPGRFSGRQFSNSRSEMNVSTLELGDSALYLCASSLGQGLSSYEQYFGPGTRLTVT.